Included here is one T cell receptor beta chain sequence, with context. This entry belongs to a study of blood T cell repertoires in COVID-19. This CDR3 is 17 amino acids long. Germline V gives CDR1 MGHRA, CDR2 YSYEKL. Trimming at V came to 6 bases and at J to 1 base, leaving 14 bases not matched to a gene. Original handling: Reference gene primer amplification yielded estimated nucleated cell counts. Repertoires were generated with immunoSEQ multiplex PCR, while TCRdb's copy carries only in-frame clones and drops some. The V and J calls and the clone size are those of that table, but D and trimming were determined from the DNA. The sample holds approximately 440,000 clones, about nine tenths seen once. Participants' reported clinical history set cohort assignment.

The receptor was derived from a woman between 18 and 29 years old who had recovered from COVID-19. The rearrangement joins TRBV4-1 to TRBJ1-1; TRBD1 matches 7 bases. Material: PBMCs or T cells enriched from blood (not recorded which). The CDR3 here is CASSLRTGTNENTEAFF. CDR3 DNA sequence: TGCGCCAGCAGTCTCCGGACAGGTACTAATGAGAACACTGAAGCTTTCTTT.